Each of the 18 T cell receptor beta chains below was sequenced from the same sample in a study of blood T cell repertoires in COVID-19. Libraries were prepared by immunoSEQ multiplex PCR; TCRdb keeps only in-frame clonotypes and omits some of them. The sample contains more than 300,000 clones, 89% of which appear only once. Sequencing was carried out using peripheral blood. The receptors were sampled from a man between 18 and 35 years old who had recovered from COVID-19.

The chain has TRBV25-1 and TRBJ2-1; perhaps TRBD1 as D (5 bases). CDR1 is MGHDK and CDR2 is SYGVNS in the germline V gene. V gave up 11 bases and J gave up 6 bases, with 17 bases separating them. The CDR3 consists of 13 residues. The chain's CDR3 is CASGQVAGNEQFF. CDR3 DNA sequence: TGTGCCTCAGGGCAGGTAGCAGGCAATGAGCAGTTCTTC.

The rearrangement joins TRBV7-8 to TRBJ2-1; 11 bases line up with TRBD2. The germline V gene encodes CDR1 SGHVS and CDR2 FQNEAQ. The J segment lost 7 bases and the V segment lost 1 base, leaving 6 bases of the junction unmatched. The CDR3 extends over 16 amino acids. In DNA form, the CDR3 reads TGTGCCAGCAGCTTAGTAGCGGGAGGGCCTAGGAATGAGCAGTTCTTC. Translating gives CASSLVAGGPRNEQFF. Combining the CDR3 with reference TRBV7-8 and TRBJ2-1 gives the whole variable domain GAGVSQSPRYKVAKRGQDVALRCDPISGHVSLFWYQQALGQGPEFLTYFQNEAQLDKSGLPSDRFFAERPEGSVSTLKIQRTQQEDSAVYLCASSLVAGGPRNEQFFGPGTRLTVL.

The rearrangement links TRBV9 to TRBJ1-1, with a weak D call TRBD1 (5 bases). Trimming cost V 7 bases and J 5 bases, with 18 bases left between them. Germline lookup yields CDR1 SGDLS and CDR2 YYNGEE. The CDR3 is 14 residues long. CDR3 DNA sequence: TGTGCCAGCTCGCTGGGGGGTTTAGGGACTGAAGCTTTCTTT. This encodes CASSLGGLGTEAFF.

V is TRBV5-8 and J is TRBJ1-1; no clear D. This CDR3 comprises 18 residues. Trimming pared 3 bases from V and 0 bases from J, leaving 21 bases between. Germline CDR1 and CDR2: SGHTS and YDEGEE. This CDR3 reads CASSSYTTPFRMNTEAFF. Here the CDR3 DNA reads TGTGCCAGCAGCTCTTATACGACGCCCTTCAGGATGAACACTGAAGCTTTCTTT.

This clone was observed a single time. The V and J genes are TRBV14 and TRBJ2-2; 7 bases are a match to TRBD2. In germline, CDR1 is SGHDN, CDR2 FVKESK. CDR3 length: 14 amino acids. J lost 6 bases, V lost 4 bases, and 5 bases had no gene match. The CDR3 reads CASSPGRGAGELFF. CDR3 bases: TGTGCCAGCAGCCCGGGACGGGGGGCCGGGGAGCTGTTTTTT.

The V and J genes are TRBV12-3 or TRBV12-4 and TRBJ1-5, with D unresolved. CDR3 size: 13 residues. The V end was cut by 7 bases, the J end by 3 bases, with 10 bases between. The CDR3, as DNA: TGTGCCAGCACGTTGGCCTCCAATCAGCCCCAGCATTTT. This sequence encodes CASTLASNQPQHF.

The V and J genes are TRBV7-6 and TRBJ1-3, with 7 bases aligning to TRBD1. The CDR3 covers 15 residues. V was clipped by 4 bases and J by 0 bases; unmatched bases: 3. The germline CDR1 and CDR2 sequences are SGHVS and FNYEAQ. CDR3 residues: CASSSDRSSGNTIYF. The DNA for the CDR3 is TGTGCCAGCAGCTCGGACAGGTCCTCTGGAAACACCATATATTTT. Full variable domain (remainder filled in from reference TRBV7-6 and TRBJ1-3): GAGVSQSPRYKVTKRGQDVALRCDPISGHVSLYWYRQALGQGPEFLTYFNYEAQQDKSGLPNDRFSAERPEGSISTLTIQRTEQRDSAMYRCASSSDRSSGNTIYFGEGSWLTVV.

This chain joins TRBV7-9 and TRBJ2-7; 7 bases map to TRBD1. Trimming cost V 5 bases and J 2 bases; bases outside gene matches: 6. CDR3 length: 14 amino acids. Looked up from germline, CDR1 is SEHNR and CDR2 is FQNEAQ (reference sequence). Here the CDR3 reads CASSRGQEPYEQYF. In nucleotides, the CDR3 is TGTGCCAGCAGCCGCGGACAGGAACCCTACGAGCAGTACTTC.

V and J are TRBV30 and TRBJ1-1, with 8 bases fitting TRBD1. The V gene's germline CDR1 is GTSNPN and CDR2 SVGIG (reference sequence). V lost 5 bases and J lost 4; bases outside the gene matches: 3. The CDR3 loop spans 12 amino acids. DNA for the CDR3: TGTGCCTGGGACAGGGGTGCCACTGAAGCTTTCTTT. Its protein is CAWDRGATEAFF. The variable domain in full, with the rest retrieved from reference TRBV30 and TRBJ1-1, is SQTIHQWPATLVQPVGSPLSLECTVEGTSNPNLYWYRQAAGRGLQLLFYSVGIGQISSEVPQNLSASRPQDRQFILSSKKLLLSDSGFYLCAWDRGATEAFFGQGTRLTVV.

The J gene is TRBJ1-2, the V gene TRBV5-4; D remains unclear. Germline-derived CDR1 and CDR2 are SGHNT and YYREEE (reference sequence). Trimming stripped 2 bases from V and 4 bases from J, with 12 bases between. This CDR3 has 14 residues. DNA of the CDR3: TGTGCCAGCAGCTTTCGGGAGAGAGCCTATGGCTACACCTTC. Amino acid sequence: CASSFRERAYGYTF.

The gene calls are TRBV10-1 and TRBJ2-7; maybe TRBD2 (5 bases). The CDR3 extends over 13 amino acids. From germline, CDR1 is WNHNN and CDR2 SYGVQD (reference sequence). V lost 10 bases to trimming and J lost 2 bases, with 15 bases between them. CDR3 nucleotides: TGCGCCACCCGGACTCCTGGAACCTACGAGCAGTACTTC. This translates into CATRTPGTYEQYF.

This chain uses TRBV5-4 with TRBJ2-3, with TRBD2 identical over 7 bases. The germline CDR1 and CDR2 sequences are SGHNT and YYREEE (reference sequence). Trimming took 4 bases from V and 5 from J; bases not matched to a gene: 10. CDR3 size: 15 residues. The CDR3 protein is CASSPGAGAVDTQYF. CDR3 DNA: TGTGCCAGCAGCCCTGGGGCGGGAGCGGTAGATACGCAGTATTTT.

CDR3 DNA sequence: TGTGCCAGCAGCCCAGGCGTGGGTACAGATACGCAGTATTTT. It yields the protein CASSPGVGTDTQYF. The chain is built from TRBV9 and TRBJ2-3; the D is unclear. Between the trimmed V and J ends, which lost 4 bases and 3 bases, there was a span of 12 bases. The CDR3 has 14 residues. From germline, CDR1 is SGDLS and CDR2 YYNGEE.

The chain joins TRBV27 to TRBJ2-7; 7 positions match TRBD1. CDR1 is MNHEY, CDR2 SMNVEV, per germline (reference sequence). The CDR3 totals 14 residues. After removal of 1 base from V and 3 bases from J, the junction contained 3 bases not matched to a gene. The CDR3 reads CASSLLGTDYEQYF. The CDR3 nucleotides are TGTGCCAGCAGTTTATTAGGGACAGACTACGAGCAGTACTTC.

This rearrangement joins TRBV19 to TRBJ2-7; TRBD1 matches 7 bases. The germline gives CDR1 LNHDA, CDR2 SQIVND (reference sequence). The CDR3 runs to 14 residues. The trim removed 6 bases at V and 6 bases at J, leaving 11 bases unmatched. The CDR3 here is CASSRQGEVGEQYF. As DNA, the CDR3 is TGTGCCAGTAGCAGACAGGGAGAAGTCGGCGAGCAGTACTTC. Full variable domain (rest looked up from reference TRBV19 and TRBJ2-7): DGGITQSPKYLFRKEGQNVTLSCEQNLNHDAMYWYRQDPGQGLRLIYYSQIVNDFQKGDIAEGYSVSREKKESFPLTVTSAQKNPTAFYLCASSRQGEVGEQYFGPGTRLTVT.

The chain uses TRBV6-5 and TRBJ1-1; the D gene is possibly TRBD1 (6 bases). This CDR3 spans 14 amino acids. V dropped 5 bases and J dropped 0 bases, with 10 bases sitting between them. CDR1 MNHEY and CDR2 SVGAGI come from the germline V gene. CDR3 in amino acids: CASSKGHMNTEAFF. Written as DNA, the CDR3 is TGTGCCAGCAGTAAGGGACATATGAACACTGAAGCTTTCTTT.

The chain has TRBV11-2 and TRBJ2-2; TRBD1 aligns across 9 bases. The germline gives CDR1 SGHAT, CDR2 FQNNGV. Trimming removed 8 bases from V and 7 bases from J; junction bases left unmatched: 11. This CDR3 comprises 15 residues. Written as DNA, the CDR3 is TGTGCCAGCCAAAAACAGGGGGCGCAGGTCGGGGAGCTGTTTTTT. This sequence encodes CASQKQGAQVGELFF.

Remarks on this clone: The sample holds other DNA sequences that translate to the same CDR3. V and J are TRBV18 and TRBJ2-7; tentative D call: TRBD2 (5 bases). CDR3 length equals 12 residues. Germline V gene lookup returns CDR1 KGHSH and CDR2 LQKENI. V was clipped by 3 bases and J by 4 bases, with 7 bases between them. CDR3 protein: CASSPGGYEQYF. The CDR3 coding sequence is TGTGCCAGCTCACCGGGCGGGTACGAGCAGTACTTC.